This T cell receptor (beta chain) appears in the sequencing data of a study of blood T cells in healthy people across ages. Study results and caveats: The donors' CMV status was not determined, possibly confounding changes in expanded clonotypes. Higher diversity, along with more naive CD4+ cells, distinguished long-lived donors from aged donors. The authors considered diversity estimates from one million T cells to be underestimates.

Regarding this clonotype: What it binds is unknown.

A second PCR of about 6 to 12 cycles used a sample-barcoded 5' primer and a J-beta primer mix. TCRdb passed the 5' RACE reads through MiXCR, listing each CDR3 protein once. There are nearly 800,000 distinct CDR3 sequences in the sample; around 25% occur only once, and around 3.6% lies in the top ten. The CDR3 has 16 residues. The junction had 9 bases not matched to a gene; V was cut back by 5 bases and J by 4 bases. Germline V lookup: CDR1 MNHEY, CDR2 SMNVEV (reference sequence). These data were also reused for a study on T cells of mothers and their children.

Sequencing used blood. The source of this sequence is a boy under 18 in good health. This sequence joins TRBV27 and TRBJ1-4; 8 bases agree with TRBD1. CDR3: CASSRGQGTLNEKLFF. DNA of the CDR3: TGTGCCAGCAGTCGAGGACAGGGAACCCTTAATGAAAAACTGTTTTTT.